This T cell receptor (beta chain) was documented in a study of cytomegalovirus exposure and HLA in healthy donors (dated by TCRdb to 2016 to 2017). Regarding the complete study: An earlier analysis of approximately 640 of the donors reported roughly 300 Gb of sequence data and some 100 million unique TCR beta sequences from 190 million or so T cells. Around 320 gigabases of sequencing data and some 85 million unique TCR sequences were included in an early release covering about 620 HLA-typed donors. Among the roughly 370 genotyped donors, around 81% belonged to the genetic ancestry cluster associated with self-reported Caucasian donors. The study aimed to test whether signatures of past pathogen exposure could be identified by cataloging public T cell receptors. The study used immunosequencing to profile the T cell repertoires of more than 650 subjects and linked those repertoires to cytomegalovirus serostatus. Besides the first cohort of roughly 640 subjects, a separate validation cohort made up of 120 different subjects was used. High-throughput TCR immunosequencing, statistical association of individual TCRs with disease status, and machine learning were combined to predict cytomegalovirus infection status. A later analysis re-analyzed previously published TCR beta repertoires from about 600 donors and added high-resolution HLA genotyping to study TCR occurrence patterns. In the later analysis, no new phenotypic data were used to find candidate immune exposures; instead, reliance was placed on TCR beta sequences and their occurrence across donors. To decide whether each TCR beta V gene segment behaved as functional or pseudogenic, an earlier analysis of some 580 of the donors relied on high-throughput TCR beta sequencing. Alongside the repertoire data, information on donor age, sex, ethnicity and CMV serostatus was compiled. Genome-wide SNP genotypes for about 55% of the 666 donors were used in a later genetic analysis, which treated that subset as a discovery cohort. Every repertoire in the discovery cohort had been generated on one and the same sequencing platform. Both class I and class II loci were covered by HLA typing, at four-digit resolution. Typing coverage differed by locus: A, B, C, DRB1 and DQB1 were typed in about 620-630 donors, DQA1 in 500 to 550, DPA1 in approximately 610, and DPB1 in 450 to 480. Because of strong linkage in the cohort, roughly five DR-DQ haplotypes were treated as single units for association and clustering. On average, around 240,000 unique TCR beta nucleotide sequences were sequenced per donor among about 400 genotyped donors of the cohort, with approximately 18% of those sequences being non-productive. Findings and caveats that apply to the study as a whole: Some IMGT-functional V segments, including TRBV6-2 and TRBV6-3, could not be distinguished by the 87-base-pair reads and were therefore excluded. Most CMV-associated TCR beta chains appeared to be HLA-restricted in a later analysis, and the HLA associations seemed to be driven largely by CMV exposure. A later analysis found that HLA-associated TCR beta chains were more clonally expanded and had lower generation probabilities than equally common non-associated chains. An earlier analysis of around 600 of the donors showed that most TCR beta V segments appeared in productive rearrangements either about 87% or about 30% of the time, which broadly matched IMGT annotations. Only TCR beta chains were sequenced in this cohort, and the absence of alpha or paired-chain data limited detectable features. At a false discovery rate of 0.05, a later analysis linked approximately 18,000 TCR beta sequences to specific HLA alleles. A total of some 180 TCR beta chains were listed by the study as associated with cytomegalovirus. HLA typing was unavailable for some donors at each locus, so association tests used only the typed subset. The only immune exposure information available for the cohort was CMV serostatus. Because counts were too low, 15 or so rarely observed V segments, including chromosome 9 orphons, were excluded from the earlier analysis of some 590 of the donors. A group of highly shared sequence variants was considered likely to be a technical artifact of the sequencing pipeline. V-gene and J-gene trimming of TCR beta chains was associated with a missense DCLRE1C variant in a later genetic analysis, and the association was replicated in an independent cohort. Linkage disequilibrium might explain the correlated functional status among segregating V segments, but an unknown experimental factor could not be ruled out. When HLA alleles, especially DR and DQ, strongly co-occurred, TCR associations were difficult to assign to individual alleles. According to the authors, the approach could potentially be generalized to other disease states and immunological phenotypes. The classifier was reported to diagnose cytomegalovirus status with high specificity and sensitivity in both the original and validation cohorts. In a later genetic analysis, fewer N-insertions in productive TCRs were reported among donors in an Asian-associated ancestry cluster than the 666-donor mean. A few of the identified cytomegalovirus-associated TCR beta chains were confirmed in vitro to be specific for cytomegalovirus antigens. Several of the top co-occurrence clusters appeared to be linked to parvovirus B19, influenza, CMV and Epstein-Barr virus, according to a later analysis. Sequencing depth was assumed to be roughly uniform across donors in the presence/absence analyses, though that assumption may not hold. In a later analysis, TCR association rates were found to vary across HLA loci, with the most associated TCRs seen for DRB1 alleles and the fewest for HLA-C alleles. While some public TCRs were present in many individuals, most TCR sequences turned up only very rarely across donors. A further reported finding was that TCR beta sequences accurately predicted the HLA-A and HLA-B alleles for most subjects in the first cohort.

The cohort comprised around 700 healthy bone marrow donors. At the time of sampling, every cohort member was nominally healthy, though immune exposures that went unrecorded were likely present. The donor tested CMV seronegative, placing the donor among the 352 seronegative members of the cohort. A peripheral blood sample was collected from each donor, and TCR beta sequencing was performed on peripheral blood mononuclear cells. Genomic DNA was extracted from the blood cell samples with the Qiagen DNeasy Blood Extraction Kit. To note about this clone: The antigen this receptor binds is unknown. No qualities accompany the bases; no much larger clone lies one base away.

Germline trimming: 0 bases from V, 7 bases from J; junction bases outside gene matches: 4. Reading the germline V gene gives CDR1 SGHRS and CDR2 YFSETQ. The CDR3, cysteine through phenylalanine, is 14 amino acids long. Left in the record is the CDR3 DNA by itself, 42 bases read in frame from the first base. The library came from the immunoSEQ multiplex PCR assay. A mixture of 60 forward primers for TCR Vbeta segments and 13 reverse primers for TCR Jbeta segments was used in the multiplex PCR. The CDR3 region of rearranged TCR beta genes was amplified from genomic DNA with a multiplex PCR assay. Amplified TCR beta libraries were sequenced as 87-base-pair reads on the Illumina HiSeq System. From the authors' description of their analysis: A later analysis tallied 75 million to 95 million unique TCR beta chains across the 640 or so repertoires, and around 12 million of those chains were shared by two or more donors. Raw reads were error-corrected and collapsed into unique sequences with a nearest-neighbor algorithm that merged closely related sequences to remove PCR and sequencing errors. V, D and J gene segments were assigned by aligning CDR3 sequences to IMGT reference sequences. For a sequence to be retained, a match of at least six nucleotides was required to both a V gene segment and a J gene segment. Rearrangements were classified as productive when the CDR3 lacked stop codons and remained in frame with V and J, and all other rearrangements were classified as non-productive. Following IMGT convention, CDR3 was defined as the stretch from the second conserved V-encoded cysteine to the conserved J-encoded phenylalanine. In an earlier analysis of just under 600 of the donors, sequences lacking an unambiguous match to a single V gene segment were excluded. In an earlier analysis of a few hundred of the donors, V segments were called functional above 56.7% productive rearrangements and were called segregating when the between-donor standard deviation exceeded 5%. A statistical classification framework was developed to diagnose cytomegalovirus status using the catalog of TCR beta chain sequences. V and J gene assignment, in a later analysis, came from comparing TCR nucleotide sequences with IMGT/GENE-DB human TR gene sequences. In a later analysis, CDR3 sequences and most-parsimonious VDJ recombination scenarios were assigned using the TCRdist pipeline. In a later analysis, each TCR beta chain was defined by its CDR3 amino acid sequence together with its V-gene family, and reads lacking a unique V-gene family were excluded. In a later analysis, a few hundred highly shared, low-generation-probability nucleotide sequences were removed to address suspected cross-contamination and a sequencing artifact. For each public chain, a later analysis derived a clonal expansion index from normalized ranks of inferred template counts within each repertoire. A later analysis computed generation probabilities with a VDJ recombination model fitted to out-of-frame rearrangements, and checked the results against IGoR. A later analysis scored TCR-TCR, TCR-HLA and TCR-CMV co-occurrence with hypergeometric tests, applying a repertoire-size bias correction to TCR pairs. False discovery rates were estimated in a later analysis by permuting HLA or CMV assignments 20 times. In a later analysis, co-occurring TCRs were grouped using DBSCAN, with TCRdist sequence similarity added in when clustering inside HLA-allele-positive subsets. Co-occurrence clustering excluded repertoires with fewer than 30,000 or more than 120,000 public chains, plus five with anomalous nucleotide sharing. TCRdb carries this immuneACCESS record with in-frame sequences only. Its versions omit some clonotypes, under half of them owing to an unresolved V gene in the studies checked, with the rest unexplained. That table is the source of V, J and clone size, and D and trimming were worked out from the DNA. The sample table contains over 140,000 clones; only one count was recorded for approximately 80% of them. The top ten constitute around 2.4% of the sample.

The sequence was collected from a man aged 45 to 65 in good health and CMV-seronegative. The material sequenced was PBMCs. The rearranged chain carries TRBV5-1 and TRBJ2-7; 10 bases in between match TRBD1. The CDR3 protein: CASSLEDRGLEQYF. The DNA reads TGCGCCAGCAGCTTGGAAGACAGGGGGCTGGAGCAGTACTTC.